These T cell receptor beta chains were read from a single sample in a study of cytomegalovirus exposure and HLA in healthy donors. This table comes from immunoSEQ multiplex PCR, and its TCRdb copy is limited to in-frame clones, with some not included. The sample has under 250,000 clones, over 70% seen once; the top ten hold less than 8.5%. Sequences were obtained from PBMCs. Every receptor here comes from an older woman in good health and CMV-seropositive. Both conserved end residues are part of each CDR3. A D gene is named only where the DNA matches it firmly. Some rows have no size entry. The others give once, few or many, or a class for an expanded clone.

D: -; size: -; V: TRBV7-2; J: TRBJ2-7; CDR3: CASSPRYEQYF; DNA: TGTGCCAGCAGCCCACGGTACGAGCAGTACTTC
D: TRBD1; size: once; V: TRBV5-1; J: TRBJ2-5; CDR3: CASSLGPGTGETQYF; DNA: TGCGCCAGCAGCTTGGGCCCCGGGACAGGGGAGACCCAGTACTTC
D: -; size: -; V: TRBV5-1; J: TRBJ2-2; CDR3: CASSFTATGELFF; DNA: TGCGCCAGCAGCTTTACAGCCACCGGGGAGCTGTTTTTT
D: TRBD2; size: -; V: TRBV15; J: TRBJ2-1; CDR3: CATSRATGGPYNEQFF; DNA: TGTGCCACCAGCAGAGCAACGGGAGGGCCCTACAATGAGCAGTTCTTC
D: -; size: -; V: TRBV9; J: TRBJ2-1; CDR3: CASSARGDTPYNEQFF; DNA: TGTGCCAGCAGCGCGAGAGGGGACACCCCCTACAATGAGCAGTTCTTC
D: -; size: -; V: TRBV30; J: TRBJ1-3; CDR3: CAWRASGNTIYF; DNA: TGTGCCTGGAGGGCCTCTGGAAACACCATATATTTT
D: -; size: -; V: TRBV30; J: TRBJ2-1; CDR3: CSQGWYNEQFF; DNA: TGTAGTCAGGGGTGGTACAATGAGCAGTTCTTC
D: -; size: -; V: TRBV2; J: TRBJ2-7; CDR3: CASWDSLAEQYF; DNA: TGTGCCTCCTGGGACTCATTGGCCGAGCAGTACTTC
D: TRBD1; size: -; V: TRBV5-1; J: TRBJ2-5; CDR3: CASSPTGGFETQYF; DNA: TGCGCCAGCAGCCCGACAGGGGGGTTTGAGACCCAGTACTTC
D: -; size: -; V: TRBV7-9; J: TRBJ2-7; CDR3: CASSLGMGLPYEQYF; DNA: TGTGCCAGCAGCTTAGGTATGGGACTTCCCTACGAGCAGTACTTC
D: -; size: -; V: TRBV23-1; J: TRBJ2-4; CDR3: CASSQSSRGRGAKNIQYF; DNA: TGCGCCAGCAGTCAATCCTCCAGGGGTAGGGGAGCCAAAAACATTCAGTACTTC
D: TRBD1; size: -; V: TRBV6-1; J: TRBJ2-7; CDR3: CASSWGQRTYEQYF; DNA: TGTGCCAGCAGTTGGGGACAGAGAACCTACGAGCAGTACTTC
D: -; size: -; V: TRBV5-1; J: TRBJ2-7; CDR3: CASSPQGGGRLIYEQYF; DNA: TGCGCCAGCAGCCCCCAAGGGGGCGGGAGGCTCATCTACGAGCAGTACTTC
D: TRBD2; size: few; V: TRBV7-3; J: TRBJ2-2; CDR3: CASSFILGLARNTGELFF; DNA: TGTGCCAGCAGCTTTATCCTAGGACTAGCGAGGAACACCGGGGAGCTGTTTTTT
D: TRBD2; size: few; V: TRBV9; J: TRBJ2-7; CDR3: CASSAKGLAFSYEQYF; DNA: TGTGCCAGCAGCGCAAAGGGACTAGCGTTCTCCTACGAGCAGTACTTC
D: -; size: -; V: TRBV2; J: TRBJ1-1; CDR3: CASSPSGGNTEAFF; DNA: TGTGCCAGCAGCCCCAGCGGGGGGAACACTGAAGCTTTCTTT
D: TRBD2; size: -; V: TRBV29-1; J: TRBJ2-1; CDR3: CSGWTSGRYEQFF; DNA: TGCAGCGGCTGGACTAGCGGGAGGTATGAGCAGTTCTTC
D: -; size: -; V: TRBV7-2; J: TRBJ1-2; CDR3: CASSLVGRVYGYTF; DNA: TGTGCCAGCAGCTTAGTGGGCAGGGTCTATGGCTACACCTTC
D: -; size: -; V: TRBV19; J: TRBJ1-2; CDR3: CASSIGRQAYYGYTF; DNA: TGTGCCAGTAGTATAGGTCGCCAGGCATACTATGGCTACACCTTC
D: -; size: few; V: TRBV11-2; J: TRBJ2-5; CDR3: CASSFYQETQYF; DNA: TGTGCCAGCAGCTTCTACCAAGAGACCCAGTACTTC
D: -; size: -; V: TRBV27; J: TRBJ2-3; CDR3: CASSPRGADTQYF; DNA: TGTGCCAGCAGTCCCCGCGGCGCAGATACGCAGTATTTT
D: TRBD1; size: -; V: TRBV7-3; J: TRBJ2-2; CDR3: CASSPGQGARTGELFF; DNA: TGTGCCAGCAGCCCCGGACAGGGGGCTAGGACCGGGGAGCTGTTTTTT
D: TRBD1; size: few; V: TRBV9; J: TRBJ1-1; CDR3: CASSAQDRPNTEAFF; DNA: TGTGCCAGCAGCGCCCAGGACAGGCCGAACACTGAAGCTTTCTTT
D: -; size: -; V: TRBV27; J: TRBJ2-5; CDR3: CASSFSPRRETQYF; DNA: TGTGCCAGCAGTTTTTCTCCTAGGCGAGAGACCCAGTACTTC
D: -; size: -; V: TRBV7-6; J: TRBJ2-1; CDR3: CASSPTPGIYNEQFF; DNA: TGTGCCAGCAGCCCAACCCCAGGCATATACAATGAGCAGTTCTTC
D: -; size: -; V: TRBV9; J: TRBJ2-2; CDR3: CASSVAGVTGELFF; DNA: TGTGCCAGCAGCGTAGCCGGGGTTACCGGGGAGCTGTTTTTT
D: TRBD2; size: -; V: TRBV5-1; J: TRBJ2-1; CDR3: CASSLATSGVTYNEQFF; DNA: TGCGCCAGCAGCTTGGCGACTAGCGGGGTCACCTACAATGAGCAGTTCTTC
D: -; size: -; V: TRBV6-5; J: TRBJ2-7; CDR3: CASRKTASYEQYF; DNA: TGTGCCAGCAGGAAAACAGCCTCCTACGAGCAGTACTTC
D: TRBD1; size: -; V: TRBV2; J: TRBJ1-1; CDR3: CASSRTGIGGGEAFF; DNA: TGTGCCAGCAGCCGGACAGGAATTGGGGGTGGTGAAGCTTTCTTT
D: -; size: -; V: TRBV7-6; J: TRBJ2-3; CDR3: CASSLEIPGSTSTDTQYF; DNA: TGTGCCAGCAGCTTAGAAATCCCCGGGAGCACTAGCACAGATACGCAGTATTTT
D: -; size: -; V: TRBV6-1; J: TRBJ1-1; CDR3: CASSNLGDTEAFF; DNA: TGTGCCAGCAGTAACCTTGGAGACACTGAAGCTTTCTTT
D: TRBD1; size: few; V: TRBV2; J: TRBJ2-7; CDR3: CASSDRAYEQYF; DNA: TGTGCCAGCAGCGACAGGGCCTACGAGCAGTACTTC
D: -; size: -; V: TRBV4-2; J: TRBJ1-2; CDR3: CASSQDLRDLYGYTF; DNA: TGTGCCAGCAGCCAAGATTTACGGGATCTCTATGGCTACACCTTC
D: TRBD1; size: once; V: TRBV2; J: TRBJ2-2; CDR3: CASDRDDGELFF; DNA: TGTGCCAGTGACAGGGACGACGGGGAGCTGTTTTTT
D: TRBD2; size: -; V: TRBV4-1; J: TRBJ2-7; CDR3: CASSHPAGVRVYEQYF; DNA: TGCGCCAGCAGCCATCCCGCGGGGGTCCGGGTCTACGAGCAGTACTTC
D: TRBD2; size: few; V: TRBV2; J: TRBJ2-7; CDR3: CASTLAGPSYEQYF; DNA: TGTGCCAGCACTCTAGCGGGTCCCTCCTACGAGCAGTACTTC
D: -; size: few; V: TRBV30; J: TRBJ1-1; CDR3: CAWSVPDSSNTEAFF; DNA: TGTGCCTGGAGTGTCCCGGACAGCTCGAACACTGAAGCTTTCTTT
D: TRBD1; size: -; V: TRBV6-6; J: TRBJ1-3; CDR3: CASSSGTGGTGNTIYF; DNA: TGTGCCAGCAGTTCTGGGACAGGGGGTACTGGAAACACCATATATTTT
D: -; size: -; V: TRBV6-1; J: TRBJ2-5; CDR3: CASSEARGKETQYF; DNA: TGTGCCAGCAGTGAAGCCCGGGGTAAAGAGACCCAGTACTTC
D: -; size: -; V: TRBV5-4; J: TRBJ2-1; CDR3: CASSLELSSRGNEQFF; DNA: TGTGCCAGCAGCTTGGAACTCTCCAGCCGGGGAAATGAGCAGTTCTTC
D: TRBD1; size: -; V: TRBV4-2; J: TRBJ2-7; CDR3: CASSHLLDRAHEQYF; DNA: TGTGCCAGCAGCCATCTACTGGACAGGGCCCACGAGCAGTACTTC
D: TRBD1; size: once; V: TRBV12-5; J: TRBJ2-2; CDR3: CASGGTGGSGELFF; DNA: TGTGCTAGTGGTGGGACAGGGGGTTCCGGGGAGCTGTTTTTT
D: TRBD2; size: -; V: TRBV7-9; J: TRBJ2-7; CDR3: CASKQGLAGFSGGDEQYF; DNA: TGTGCCAGCAAACAGGGACTAGCGGGGTTTTCCGGTGGGGACGAGCAGTACTTC
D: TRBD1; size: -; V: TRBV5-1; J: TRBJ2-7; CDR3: CASSLGDRIPYEQYF; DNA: TGCGCCAGCAGCTTGGGGGACAGGATTCCCTACGAGCAGTACTTC
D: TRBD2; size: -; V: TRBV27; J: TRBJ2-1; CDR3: CASSLRMGSGTPSYNEQFF; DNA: TGTGCCAGCAGTCTCCGGATGGGTAGCGGGACTCCCTCCTACAATGAGCAGTTCTTC
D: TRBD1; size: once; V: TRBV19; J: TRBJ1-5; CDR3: CASSVGTDNQPQHF; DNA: TGTGCCAGTAGTGTGGGGACAGACAATCAGCCCCAGCATTTT
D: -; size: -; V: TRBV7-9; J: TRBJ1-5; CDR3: CASSSGQLPNQPQHF; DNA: TGTGCCAGCAGCTCTGGACAGCTTCCTAATCAGCCCCAGCATTTT
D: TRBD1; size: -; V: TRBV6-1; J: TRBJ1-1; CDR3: CASSEGHRGRRTEAFF; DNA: TGTGCCAGCAGTGAAGGACACAGGGGGCGTAGGACTGAAGCTTTCTTT
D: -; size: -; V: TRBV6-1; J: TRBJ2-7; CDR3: CASSRTVYEQYF; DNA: TGTGCCAGCAGTAGGACAGTGTACGAGCAGTACTTC
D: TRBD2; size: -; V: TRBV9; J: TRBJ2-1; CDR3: CASSQTTLAGGKDEQFF; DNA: TGTGCCAGCAGCCAAACCACCTTAGCGGGAGGGAAGGATGAGCAGTTCTTC
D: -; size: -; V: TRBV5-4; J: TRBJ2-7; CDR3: CASSAHYNYEQYF; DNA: TGTGCCAGCAGCGCCCACTACAACTACGAGCAGTACTTC
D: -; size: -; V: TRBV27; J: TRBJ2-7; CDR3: CASSLLPLGYEQYF; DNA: TGTGCCAGCAGTTTACTGCCCCTGGGCTACGAGCAGTACTTC
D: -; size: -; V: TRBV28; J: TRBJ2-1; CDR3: CASSPGLYNEQFF; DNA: TGTGCCAGCAGTCCTGGACTCTACAATGAGCAGTTCTTC
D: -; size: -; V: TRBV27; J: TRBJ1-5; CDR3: CASSPTLWGPNQPQHF; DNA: TGTGCCAGCAGTCCCACCCTCTGGGGCCCAAATCAGCCCCAGCATTTT
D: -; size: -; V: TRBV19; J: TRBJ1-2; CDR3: CASSIARPTDGYTF; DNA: TGTGCCAGTAGTATAGCGCGTCCGACAGATGGCTACACCTTC
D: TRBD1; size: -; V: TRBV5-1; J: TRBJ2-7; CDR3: CASSSGQGANPGQYF; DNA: TGCGCCAGCAGCTCCGGACAGGGGGCTAACCCAGGGCAGTACTTC
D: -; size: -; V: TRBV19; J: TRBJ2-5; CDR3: CASSPLQGRETQYF; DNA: TGTGCCAGTAGTCCACTACAGGGCAGAGAGACCCAGTACTTC
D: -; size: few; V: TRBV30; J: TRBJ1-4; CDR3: CAWGEGITNEKLFF; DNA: TGTGCCTGGGGGGAGGGAATAACGAATGAAAAACTGTTTTTT
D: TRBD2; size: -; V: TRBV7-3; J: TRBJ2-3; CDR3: CASSAQTSSTDTQYF; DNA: TGTGCCAGCAGCGCCCAGACTAGCTCCACAGATACGCAGTATTTT